Following are 25 T cell receptor beta chains from one sample sequenced in a study of T cells after yellow fever vaccination. TCRdb ran MiXCR on the 5' RACE reads and lists one entry per CDR3 protein. The table lists about 74,000 distinct CDR3 sequences, roughly 6.9% of them singletons. This sample comprised CD8+ T cells sorted from PBMCs, obtained about 5 days after the first yellow fever vaccination. These receptors were obtained from a man between 18 and 35 years old who received the YFV17D yellow fever vaccine.

The chain carries TRBV29-1 and TRBJ1-2, with D maybe TRBD1 (5 bases). This CDR3 is 14 amino acids long. CDR1 is SQVTM and CDR2 is ANQGSEA in the germline V gene. V lost 0 bases and J 4 bases, leaving 12 bases between the germline ends. The CDR3 DNA sequence: TGCAGCGTTGAAGATGCGGGCAGGGTCTATGGCTACACCTTC. It specifies CSVEDAGRVYGYTF. The whole variable domain, filled in from reference TRBV29-1 and TRBJ1-2, reads SAVISQKPSRDICQRGTSLTIQCQVDSQVTMMFWYRQQPGQSLTLIATANQGSEATYESGFVIDKFPISRPNLTFSTLTVSNMSPEDSSIYLCSVEDAGRVYGYTFGSGTRLTVV.

This clonotype was counted between two and nine times. The chain has TRBV5-1 and TRBJ2-1; TRBD1 or TRBD2 may be the D gene (6 bases each). The CDR3 totals 13 residues. Trimming pared 0 bases from V and 14 bases from J, leaving 15 bases between. Looked up from germline, CDR1 is SGHRS and CDR2 is YFSETQ. As DNA, the CDR3 is TGCGCCAGCAGCTTGGGAACGGGGGCCGGGGAGTTCTTC. It yields the protein CASSLGTGAGEFF.

The genes are TRBV27 and TRBJ1-5; TRBD1 matches 7 bases. The junction had 5 bases not matched to a gene; V was cut back by 6 bases and J by 3 bases. CDR3 length: 14 amino acids. Germline V gene lookup returns CDR1 MNHEY and CDR2 SMNVEV (reference sequence). The CDR3, as DNA: TGTGCCAGCAGCACCGGGACAGTCAATCAGCCCCAGCATTTT. This sequence encodes CASSTGTVNQPQHF.

This clonotype was counted ten times or more. This chain uses TRBV7-9 with TRBJ2-7; D may be TRBD1 (5 bases). Trimming stripped 5 bases from V and 5 bases from J, with 16 bases between. CDR3 size: 14 residues. The V gene's germline CDR1 is SEHNR and CDR2 FQNEAQ (reference sequence). Here the CDR3 DNA reads TGTGCCAGCAGCGGGCCGGACAACCAAGACGAGCAGTACGTC. It encodes CASSGPDNQDEQYV.

This clonotype was picked up many times. The chain employs TRBV9 and TRBJ1-6; D uncertain. CDR1 is SGDLS and CDR2 is YYNGEE in the germline V gene. Deletions cut 0 bases from V and 6 bases from J, with 7 bases between. The CDR3 totals 14 residues. CDR3 in DNA: TGTGCCAGCAGCGTAGGGCTTTTTAATTCACCCCTCCACTTT. Translating it yields CASSVGLFNSPLHF.

This clonotype came up many times. J is TRBJ2-7 and V is TRBV6-2 or TRBV6-3; D ambiguous. Trimming removed 2 bases at V and 4 bases at J, with 9 bases between. Germline lookup yields CDR1 MNHEY and CDR2 SVGEGT. The CDR3 runs 13 residues. CDR3 in DNA: TGTGCCAGCAGTTACGTGCAGAATTACGAGCAGTACGTC. This sequence encodes CASSYVQNYEQYV.

This clonotype was counted between two and nine times. The gene calls are TRBV9 and TRBJ1-6, with D perhaps TRBD1 (6 bases). Deletions cut 4 bases from V and 3 bases from J, with 14 bases between. The germline CDR1 and CDR2 sequences are SGDLS and YYNGEE. The CDR3 consists of 16 residues. The CDR3 reads CASSSTDSLYNSPLHF. In DNA form, the CDR3 reads TGTGCCAGCAGCTCTACGGACAGCCTCTATAATTCACCCCTCCACTTT.

This clonotype came up many times. The gene calls are TRBV27 and TRBJ2-3; D unclear. The V end lost 5 bases, the J end lost 0 bases, and 3 bases lay between the germline ends. CDR1 is MNHEY, CDR2 SMNVEV, per germline (reference sequence). The CDR3 has 12 residues. CDR3 in amino acids: CASSLSTDTQYF. CDR3 in DNA: TGTGCCAGCAGTCTTAGCACAGATACGCAGTATTTT.

This clonotype turned up a few times. The chain is built from TRBV12-3 or TRBV12-4 and TRBJ2-5, with 11 bases fitting TRBD2. V lost 1 base to trimming and J lost 5 bases; unmatched junction nucleotides: 9. This CDR3 has 17 residues. The CDR3 nucleotides read TGTGCCAGCAGTTTAGGCCCGGGACTAGCGGCGGGGGAGACCCAGTACTTC. Translated, it gives CASSLGPGLAAGETQYF.

This clonotype appeared many times. The chain recombines TRBV3-1 with TRBJ2-2; D may be TRBD2 (6 bases). CDR3 length equals 16 residues. V lost 4 bases to trimming and J lost 5 bases, with 17 bases between them. Germline CDR1 is LGHDT and CDR2 is YNNKEL (reference sequence). In nucleotides, the CDR3 is TGTGCCAGCAGCCCCCCGGGGGAGCCCGGGACCGGGGAGCTGTTTTTT. The encoded protein is CASSPPGEPGTGELFF.

This clonotype turned up a few times. This rearrangement joins TRBV20-1 to TRBJ2-2; D is perhaps TRBD2 (6 bases). The V end was cut by 2 bases, the J end by 1 base, with 11 bases between. The germline gives CDR1 DFQATT, CDR2 SNEGSKA (reference sequence). The CDR3 has 15 amino acids. The CDR3 DNA reads TGCAGTGCTAGATATAAGGGAGGGAACACCGGGGAGCTGTTTTTT. It is translated as CSARYKGGNTGELFF.

The V and J genes are TRBV6-2 or TRBV6-3 and TRBJ2-1; 9 bases are a match to TRBD2. The germline V gene has CDR1 MNHEY and CDR2 SVGEGT. The junction had 6 bases not matched to a gene; V was cut back by 1 base and J by 8 bases. The CDR3 loop spans 15 amino acids. The CDR3 region is CASSYWAGGLDEQFF. In DNA, the CDR3 is TGTGCCAGCAGTTACTGGGCGGGGGGGCTCGATGAGCAGTTCTTC.

This clonotype occurred a few times. The rearrangement joins TRBV7-3 to TRBJ2-2, with TRBD1 identical over 7 bases. The CDR3 has 17 residues. Germline V gene sequence: CDR1 SGHTA, CDR2 FQGTGA. V shed 0 bases, J shed 7 bases, and the junction held 11 bases outside the gene matches. CDR3 protein: CASSLTATGVFDGELFF. The CDR3 DNA follows: TGTGCCAGCAGCTTAACGGCAACAGGGGTTTTTGACGGGGAGCTGTTTTTT.

This clonotype was counted at least ten times. The chain recombines TRBV29-1 with TRBJ2-5; 8 bases line up with TRBD1. V was pared by 3 bases and J by 1 base, with 4 bases of the junction left unmatched. CDR1 and CDR2 (germline): SQVTM, ANQGSEA. The CDR3 is 14 residues long. The chain's CDR3 is CSVDRTGIQETQYF. DNA of the CDR3: TGCAGCGTTGATAGGACAGGGATCCAAGAGACCCAGTACTTC.

This chain links TRBV12-3 or TRBV12-4 with TRBJ2-1, with D hard to call. This CDR3 has 13 residues. V was pared by 7 bases and J by 6 bases, with 13 bases between. The chain's CDR3 is CASTNSVSNEQFF. The DNA for the CDR3 is TGTGCCAGCACTAACTCGGTTTCCAATGAGCAGTTCTTC.

This chain connects TRBV30 to TRBJ2-2, with D perhaps given as TRBD1 or TRBD2 (6 bases each). The V gene's germline CDR1 is GTSNPN and CDR2 SVGIG (reference sequence). This CDR3 region has 16 residues. The V end was cut by 1 base, the J end by 7 bases, with 19 bases between. CDR3: CAWSAGRWGPHGELFF. CDR3 coding DNA: TGTGCCTGGAGTGCCGGGAGATGGGGGCCACACGGGGAGCTGTTTTTT.

The rearrangement joins TRBV6-2 or TRBV6-3 to TRBJ2-1; maybe TRBD2 (6 bases). The CDR3 is 14 amino acids. CDR1 and CDR2 from the germline V gene are MNHEY and SVGEGT. Trimming removed 8 bases at V and 4 bases at J, with 15 bases between. CDR3 residues: CASRPSVGYNEQFF. CDR3 in DNA: TGTGCCAGCCGACCTAGCGTGGGGTACAATGAGCAGTTCTTC.

This chain links TRBV7-6 with TRBJ2-1; 10 bases map to TRBD2. This CDR3 has 13 residues. The V segment lost 8 bases and the J segment 3 bases; nucleotides outside the gene matches: 1. Per germline, CDR1 SGHVS and CDR2 FNYEAQ. The CDR3 region has the DNA TGTGCCAGCCTAGCGGGGGACTACAATGAGCAGTTCTTC. It translates to CASLAGDYNEQFF. The full variable domain, completed using reference TRBV7-6 and TRBJ2-1, is GAGVSQSPRYKVTKRGQDVALRCDPISGHVSLYWYRQALGQGPEFLTYFNYEAQQDKSGLPNDRFSAERPEGSISTLTIQRTEQRDSAMYRCASLAGDYNEQFFGPGTRLTVL.

This clonotype was found a few times. The chain employs TRBV6-2 or TRBV6-3 and TRBJ2-7; D might be TRBD2 (5 bases). Trimming took off 6 bases at V and 7 bases at J, with 22 bases between the two ends. This CDR3 has 15 residues. Germline V gives CDR1 MNHEY, CDR2 SVGEGT. This CDR3 is CASSRMGLPTGEQYV. CDR3 in DNA: TGTGCCAGCAGCCGGATGGGGTTACCTACGGGGGAGCAGTACGTC.

Only a few counts were recorded for this clonotype. The genes are TRBV5-5 and TRBJ1-1; TRBD1 agrees at 8 bases. The V segment lost 4 bases and the J segment 4 bases; nucleotides outside the gene matches: 18. CDR3 size: 18 residues. Germline CDR1 is SGHKS and CDR2 is YYEKEE (reference sequence). Written as DNA, the CDR3 is TGTGCCAGCAGCGAACGGACAGGGTTAAGATTCAGTGGCACTGAAGCTTTCTTT. This encodes CASSERTGLRFSGTEAFF.

This clonotype has more than one count but fewer than ten. The V gene is TRBV5-6, the J gene TRBJ2-7, with 9 bases lining up with TRBD1. V dropped 2 bases and J dropped 2; count of bases not matched to a gene: 8. The CDR3 runs to 16 residues. Germline V gene lookup returns CDR1 SGHDT and CDR2 YYEEEE. The CDR3 nucleotides read TGTGCCAGCAGCTTAGGGGACAGGGACCGCCCCTACGAGCAGTACGTC. Translated: CASSLGDRDRPYEQYV.

This clonotype has ten or more counts. J is TRBJ2-1 and V is TRBV4-1, with D possibly TRBD1 on 5 matching bases. Germline CDR1 reads MGHRA; CDR2 reads YSYEKL. Trimming left V 0 bases short and J 5 bases short, with 14 bases between. This CDR3 has 16 residues. The CDR3 here is CASSQEPWSGNNEQFF. The CDR3 nucleotides are TGCGCCAGCAGCCAAGAACCATGGTCAGGGAACAATGAGCAGTTCTTC.

At least ten counts were recorded for this clonotype. This sequence joins TRBV5-1 and TRBJ1-1; D gene uncertain. V shed 2 bases and J shed 2 bases, with 1 base lying between them. The CDR3 is made up of 11 amino acids. In germline, CDR1 is SGHRS, CDR2 YFSETQ. CDR3 sequence reads: CASSFNTEAFF. As DNA, the CDR3 is TGCGCCAGCAGCTTTAACACTGAAGCTTTCTTT.

This clonotype was recorded many times. This sequence joins TRBV27 and TRBJ2-7; either TRBD1 or TRBD2 may supply D (5 bases each). The germline V and J ends were trimmed by 7 bases and 4 bases, with 14 bases remaining between them. Germline values: CDR1 MNHEY, CDR2 SMNVEV (reference sequence). The CDR3 covers 13 residues. CDR3 nucleotide sequence: TGTGCCAGCACTTCCTTCGGGGCGTACGAGCAGTACTTC. Residues: CASTSFGAYEQYF.

This rearrangement joins TRBV6-4 to TRBJ2-2; D is undetermined. Germline lookup yields CDR1 MRHNA and CDR2 SNTAGT. Trimming removed 1 base at V and 9 bases at J, with 15 bases between. The CDR3 extends over 15 amino acids. DNA for the CDR3: TGTGCCAGCAGTGACTTCTTATATCCCGACCGGGAGCTGTTTTTT. Encoded protein: CASSDFLYPDRELFF.